This is a list of T cell receptor beta chains from one sample in a study of shared clonotypes between healthy human individuals. Some clones are missing from TCRdb's copy, which holds only in-frame ones; the method was immunoSEQ multiplex PCR. The sample lists about 2.1 million clones, 93% occurring once. Sequenced: naive CD8+ T cells from PBMCs. The receptors come from a man younger than 30 in good health. Some clones in this sample may be carry-over from other donors' samples. The CDR3 runs from the conserved cysteine through the conserved F or W. The D gene is left open where the match is weak.

J gene,V gene,D gene,CDR3 protein,CDR3 DNA
TRBJ2-3,TRBV6-6,-,CASSHGQPTDTQYF,TGTGCCAGCAGCCACGGACAGCCTACAGATACGCAGTATTTT
TRBJ2-7,TRBV5-4,-,CASSPVRGPAPYEQYF,TGTGCCAGCAGCCCCGTAAGGGGCCCTGCGCCCTACGAGCAGTACTTC
TRBJ2-5,TRBV9,-,CASSVDGVGKTQYF,TGTGCCAGCAGCGTAGACGGGGTCGGGAAGACCCAGTACTTC
TRBJ2-1,TRBV9,TRBD2,CASSVGTRGNNEQFF,TGTGCCAGCAGCGTCGGGACTAGAGGGAACAATGAGCAGTTCTTC
TRBJ2-5,TRBV7-9,TRBD2,CASSSGNGRAQETQYF,TGTGCCAGCAGCTCTGGGAACGGGAGGGCGCAAGAGACCCAGTACTTC
TRBJ2-6,TRBV18,-,CASSPPGHNSGANVLTF,TGTGCCAGCTCACCTCCGGGACACAACTCTGGGGCCAACGTCCTGACTTTC
TRBJ1-5,TRBV28,-,CASSFLPRDPNQPQHF,TGTGCCAGCAGTTTCCTCCCCAGGGACCCCAATCAGCCCCAGCATTTT
TRBJ2-2,TRBV19,-,CASSILTTTGELFF,TGTGCCAGTAGTATTTTGACTACGACCGGGGAGCTGTTTTTT
TRBJ2-3,TRBV5-6,TRBD1,CASSSGTGVRDTQYF,TGTGCCAGCAGCTCCGGGACAGGGGTTAGGGATACGCAGTATTTT
TRBJ2-1,TRBV10-3,-,CAISDEIEDEQFF,TGTGCCATCAGTGATGAAATTGAGGATGAGCAGTTCTTC
TRBJ1-4,TRBV7-2,TRBD1,CASSPSPTGNEKLFF,TGTGCCAGCAGCCCCTCCCCGACAGGGAATGAAAAACTGTTTTTT
TRBJ2-1,TRBV30,-,CAWSANHNEQFF,TGTGCCTGGAGTGCAAATCACAATGAGCAGTTCTTC
TRBJ2-7,TRBV28,-,CASSFFRGPYEQYF,TGTGCCAGCAGTTTTTTCCGGGGGCCCTACGAGCAGTACTTC
TRBJ2-6,TRBV27,-,CLVGSGANVLTF,TGTTTGGTCGGCTCTGGGGCCAACGTCCTGACTTTC
TRBJ2-4,TRBV7-9,-,CASSLNTGEGNIQYF,TGTGCCAGCAGCCTCAATACAGGGGAGGGGAACATTCAGTACTTC
TRBJ1-2,TRBV7-2,-,CASSLEGYGYTF,TGTGCCAGCAGCTTAGAAGGCTATGGCTACACCTTC
TRBJ2-7,TRBV6-5,TRBD2,CASSPSGDYSYEQYF,TGTGCCAGCAGTCCCAGCGGGGACTACTCCTACGAGCAGTACTTC
TRBJ1-2,TRBV7-9,TRBD1,CASSPGTAYGYTF,TGTGCCAGCAGCCCCGGGACAGCATATGGCTACACCTTC
TRBJ2-3,TRBV9,-,CASSVEQIRDTQYF,TGTGCCAGCAGCGTAGAACAGATCCGAGATACGCAGTATTTT
TRBJ1-2,TRBV2,TRBD1,CASRDTDRVVYGYTF,TGTGCCAGCAGGGACACCGACAGGGTAGTCTATGGCTACACCTTC
TRBJ2-7,TRBV14,-,CASRASRSYEQYF,TGTGCCAGCCGCGCCTCGCGCTCCTACGAGCAGTACTTC
TRBJ2-5,TRBV10-1,-,CASSESEGRKTQYF,TGCGCCAGCAGTGAGTCTGAAGGGAGGAAGACCCAGTACTTC
TRBJ1-6,TRBV5-5,-,CASSPPDGEVYNSPLHF,TGTGCCAGCAGCCCCCCGGACGGGGAGGTCTATAATTCACCCCTCCACTTT
TRBJ2-5,TRBV9,TRBD1,CASSPADRGLQETQYF,TGTGCCAGCAGCCCCGCGGACAGGGGCTTACAAGAGACCCAGTACTTC
TRBJ1-2,TRBV7-9,TRBD1,CASSLEPTGAPNYGYTF,TGTGCCAGCAGCTTAGAGCCGACAGGGGCCCCTAACTATGGCTACACCTTC